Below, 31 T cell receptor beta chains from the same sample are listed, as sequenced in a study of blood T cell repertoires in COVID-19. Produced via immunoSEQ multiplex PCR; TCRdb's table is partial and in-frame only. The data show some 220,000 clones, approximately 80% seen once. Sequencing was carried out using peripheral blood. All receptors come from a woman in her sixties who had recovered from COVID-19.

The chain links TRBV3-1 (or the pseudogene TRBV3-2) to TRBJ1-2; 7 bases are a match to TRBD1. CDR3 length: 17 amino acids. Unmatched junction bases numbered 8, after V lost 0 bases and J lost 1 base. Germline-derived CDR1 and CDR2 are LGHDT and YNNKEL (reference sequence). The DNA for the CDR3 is TGTGCCAGCAGCCAAGAGGGGGCAGGGGGACGTAACTATGGCTACACCTTC. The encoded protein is CASSQEGAGGRNYGYTF.

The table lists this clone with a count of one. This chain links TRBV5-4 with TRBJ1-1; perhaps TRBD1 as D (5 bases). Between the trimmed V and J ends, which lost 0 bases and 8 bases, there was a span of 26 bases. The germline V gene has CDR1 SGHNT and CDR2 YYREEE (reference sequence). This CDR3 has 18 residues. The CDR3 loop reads CASSLDFWPGPLAGEAFF. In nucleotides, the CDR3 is TGTGCCAGCAGCTTGGACTTCTGGCCAGGGCCCCTCGCGGGGGAAGCTTTCTTT.

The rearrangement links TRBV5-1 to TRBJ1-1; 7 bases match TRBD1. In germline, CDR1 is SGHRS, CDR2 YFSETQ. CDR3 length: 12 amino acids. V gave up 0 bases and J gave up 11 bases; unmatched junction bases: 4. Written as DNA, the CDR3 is TGCGCCAGCAGCTTGGAGGGGGCCGAGGCTTTCTTT. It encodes CASSLEGAEAFF. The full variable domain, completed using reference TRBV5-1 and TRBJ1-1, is KAGVTQTPRYLIKTRGQQVTLSCSPISGHRSVSWYQQTPGQGLQFLFEYFSETQRNKGNFPGRFSGRQFSNSRSEMNVSTLELGDSALYLCASSLEGAEAFFGQGTRLTVV.

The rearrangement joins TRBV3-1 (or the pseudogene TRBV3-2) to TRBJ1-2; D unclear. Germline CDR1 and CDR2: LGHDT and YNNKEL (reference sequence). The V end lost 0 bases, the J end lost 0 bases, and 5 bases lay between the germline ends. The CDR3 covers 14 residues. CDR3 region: CASSQDAANYGYTF. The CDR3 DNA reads TGTGCCAGCAGCCAAGATGCAGCTAACTATGGCTACACCTTC.

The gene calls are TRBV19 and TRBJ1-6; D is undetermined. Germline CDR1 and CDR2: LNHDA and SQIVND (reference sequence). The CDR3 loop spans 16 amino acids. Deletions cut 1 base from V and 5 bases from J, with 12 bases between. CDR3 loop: CASSIGRNRDNSPLHF. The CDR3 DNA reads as TGTGCCAGTAGTATAGGGAGGAATCGAGATAATTCACCCCTCCACTTT.

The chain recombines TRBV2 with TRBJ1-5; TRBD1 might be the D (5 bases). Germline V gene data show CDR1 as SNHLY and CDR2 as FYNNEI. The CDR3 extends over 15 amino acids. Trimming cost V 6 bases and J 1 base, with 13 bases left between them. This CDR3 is CASRTDGDSNQPQHF. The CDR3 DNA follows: TGTGCCAGCAGGACAGACGGAGACAGCAATCAGCCCCAGCATTTT. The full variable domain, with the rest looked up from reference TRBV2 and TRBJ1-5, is EPEVTQTPSHQVTQMGQEVILRCVPISNHLYFYWYRQILGQKVEFLVSFYNNEISEKSEIFDDQFSVERPDGSNFTLKIRSTKLEDSAMYFCASRTDGDSNQPQHFGDGTRLSIL.

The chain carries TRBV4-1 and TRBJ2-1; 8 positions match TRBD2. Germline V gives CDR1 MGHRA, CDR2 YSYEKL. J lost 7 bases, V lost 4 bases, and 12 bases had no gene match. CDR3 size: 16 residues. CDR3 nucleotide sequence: TGCGCCAGCAGCCCGGGTATGATGGGACTAGTGAATGAGCAGTTCTTC. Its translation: CASSPGMMGLVNEQFF.

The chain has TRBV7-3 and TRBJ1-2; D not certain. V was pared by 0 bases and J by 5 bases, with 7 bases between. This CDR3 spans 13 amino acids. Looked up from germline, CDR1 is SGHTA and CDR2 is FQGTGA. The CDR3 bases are TGTGCCAGCAGCTTAACTGACGGGTATGGCTACACCTTC. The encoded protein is CASSLTDGYGYTF.

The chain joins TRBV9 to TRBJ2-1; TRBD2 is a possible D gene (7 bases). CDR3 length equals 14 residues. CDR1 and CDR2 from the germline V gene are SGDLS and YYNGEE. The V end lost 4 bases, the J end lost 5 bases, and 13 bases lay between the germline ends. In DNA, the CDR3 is TGTGCCAGCAGCCTCGCGGGGGCCCACAATGAGCAGTTCTTC. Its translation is CASSLAGAHNEQFF.

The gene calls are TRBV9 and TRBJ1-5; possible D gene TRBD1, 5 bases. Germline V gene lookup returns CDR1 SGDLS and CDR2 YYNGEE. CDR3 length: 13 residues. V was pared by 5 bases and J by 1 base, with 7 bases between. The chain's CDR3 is CASSRGSNQPQHF. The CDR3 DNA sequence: TGTGCCAGCAGTAGGGGAAGCAATCAGCCCCAGCATTTT.

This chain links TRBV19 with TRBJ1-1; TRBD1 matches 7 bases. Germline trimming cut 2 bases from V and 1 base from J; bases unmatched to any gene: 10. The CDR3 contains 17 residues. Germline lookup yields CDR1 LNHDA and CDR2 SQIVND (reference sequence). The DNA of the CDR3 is TGTGCCAGTAGTATACGCGAGGGGGCTTGGCAGAACACTGAAGCTTTCTTT. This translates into CASSIREGAWQNTEAFF.

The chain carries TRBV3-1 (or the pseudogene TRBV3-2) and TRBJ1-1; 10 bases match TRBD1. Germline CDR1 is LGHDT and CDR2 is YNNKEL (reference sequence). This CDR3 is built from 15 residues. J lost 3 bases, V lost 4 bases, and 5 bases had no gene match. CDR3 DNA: TGTGCCAGCAGCCCAAGACAGGGGGCGGACACTGAAGCTTTCTTT. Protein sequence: CASSPRQGADTEAFF.

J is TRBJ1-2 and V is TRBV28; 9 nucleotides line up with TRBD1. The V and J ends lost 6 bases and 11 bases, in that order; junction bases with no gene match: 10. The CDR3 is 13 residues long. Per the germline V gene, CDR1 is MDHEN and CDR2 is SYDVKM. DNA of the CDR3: TGTGCCAGCAGCAGAGGGACAGGGTTATGGTACACCTTC. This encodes CASSRGTGLWYTF.

DNA for the CDR3: TGTGCCAGCAGCTTATTACCACTAGCCTACGAGCAGTACTTC. Its protein product is CASSLLPLAYEQYF. The rearrangement uses TRBV7-9 and TRBJ2-7, with D perhaps TRBD2 (5 bases). The CDR3 is made up of 14 amino acids. Between the trimmed V and J ends, which lost 2 bases and 2 bases, there was a span of 10 bases. Germline-derived CDR1 and CDR2 are SEHNR and FQNEAQ (reference sequence).

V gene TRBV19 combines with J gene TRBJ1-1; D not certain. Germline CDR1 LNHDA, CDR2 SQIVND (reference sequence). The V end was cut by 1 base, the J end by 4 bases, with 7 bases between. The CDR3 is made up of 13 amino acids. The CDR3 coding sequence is TGTGCCAGTAGTATAGTCACTGGCACTGAAGCTTTCTTT. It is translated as CASSIVTGTEAFF.

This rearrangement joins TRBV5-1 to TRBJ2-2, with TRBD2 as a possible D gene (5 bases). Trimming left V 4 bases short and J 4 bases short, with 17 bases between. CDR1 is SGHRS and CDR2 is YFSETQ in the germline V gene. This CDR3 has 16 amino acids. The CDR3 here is CASSLESRLLTGELFF. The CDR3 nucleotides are TGCGCCAGCAGCCTGGAGTCGAGACTACTCACCGGGGAGCTGTTTTTT.

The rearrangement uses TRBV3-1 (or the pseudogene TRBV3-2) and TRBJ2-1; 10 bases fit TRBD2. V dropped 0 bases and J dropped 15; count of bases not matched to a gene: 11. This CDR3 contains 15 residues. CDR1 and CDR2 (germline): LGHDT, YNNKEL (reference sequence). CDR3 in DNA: TGTGCCAGCAGCCAAGAGAGGCTAGCGGGGGCTTTAGTGTTCTTC. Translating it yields CASSQERLAGALVFF.

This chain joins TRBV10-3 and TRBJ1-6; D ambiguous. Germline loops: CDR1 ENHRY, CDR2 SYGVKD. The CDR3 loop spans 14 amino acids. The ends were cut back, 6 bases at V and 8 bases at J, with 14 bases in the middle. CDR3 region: CAIRARSVDSPLHF. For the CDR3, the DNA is TGTGCCATCAGAGCCAGGTCGGTTGATTCACCCCTCCACTTT.

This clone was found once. CDR3 residues: CASRSFPRGYTF. In DNA form, the CDR3 reads TGTGCCAGCAGATCCTTCCCCAGGGGCTACACCTTC. V and J are TRBV7-9 and TRBJ1-2; the D is unclear. Deletions cut 6 bases from V and 8 bases from J, with 13 bases between. The length of the CDR3 is 12 residues. The germline gives CDR1 SEHNR, CDR2 FQNEAQ (reference sequence).

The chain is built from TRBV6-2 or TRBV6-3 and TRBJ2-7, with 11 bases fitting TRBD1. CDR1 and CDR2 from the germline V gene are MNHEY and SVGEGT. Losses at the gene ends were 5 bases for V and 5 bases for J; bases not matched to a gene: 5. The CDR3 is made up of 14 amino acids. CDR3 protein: CASSTGQGADEQYF. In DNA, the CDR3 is TGTGCCAGCAGTACCGGACAGGGGGCAGACGAGCAGTACTTC.

CDR3 loop: CASSHPGENSPLHF. The CDR3 DNA reads TGTGCCAGCAGCCACCCGGGGGAAAATTCACCCCTCCACTTT. The V and J genes are TRBV5-4 and TRBJ1-6; a weak D match, TRBD1 (5 bases). The CDR3 runs to 14 residues. Germline CDR1 is SGHNT and CDR2 is YYREEE (reference sequence). Trimming left V 4 bases short and J 7 bases short, with 12 bases between.

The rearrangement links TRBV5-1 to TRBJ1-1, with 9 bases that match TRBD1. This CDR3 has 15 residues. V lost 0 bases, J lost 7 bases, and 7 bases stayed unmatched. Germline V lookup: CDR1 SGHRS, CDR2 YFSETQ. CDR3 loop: CASSLGQGDLGEAFF. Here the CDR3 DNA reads TGCGCCAGCAGCTTGGGACAGGGGGATTTGGGTGAAGCTTTCTTT. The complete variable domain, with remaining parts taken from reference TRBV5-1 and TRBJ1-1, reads KAGVTQTPRYLIKTRGQQVTLSCSPISGHRSVSWYQQTPGQGLQFLFEYFSETQRNKGNFPGRFSGRQFSNSRSEMNVSTLELGDSALYLCASSLGQGDLGEAFFGQGTRLTVV.

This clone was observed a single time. The CDR3 sequence: CASAPGSGYTEAFF. CDR3 bases: TGTGCCAGCGCCCCGGGGTCGGGTTACACTGAAGCTTTCTTT. The V call is TRBV6-4, the J call TRBJ1-1; the D is unclear. There are 14 residues in the CDR3. Germline CDR1 and CDR2: MRHNA and SNTAGT. The V end lost 8 bases, the J end lost 3 bases, and 16 bases lay between the germline ends.

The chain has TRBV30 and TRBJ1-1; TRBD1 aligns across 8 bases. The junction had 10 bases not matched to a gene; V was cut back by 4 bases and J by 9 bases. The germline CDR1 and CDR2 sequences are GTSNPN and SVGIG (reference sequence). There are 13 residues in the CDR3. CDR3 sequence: CAWTNTQGAKAFF. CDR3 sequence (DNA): TGTGCCTGGACTAATACCCAGGGGGCGAAAGCTTTCTTT.

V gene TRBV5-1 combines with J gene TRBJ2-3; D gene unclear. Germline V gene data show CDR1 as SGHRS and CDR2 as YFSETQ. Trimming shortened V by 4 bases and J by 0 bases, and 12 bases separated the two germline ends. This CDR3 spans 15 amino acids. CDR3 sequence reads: CASSPVGPSTDTQYF. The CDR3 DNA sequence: TGCGCCAGCAGCCCGGTTGGGCCTAGCACAGATACGCAGTATTTT.

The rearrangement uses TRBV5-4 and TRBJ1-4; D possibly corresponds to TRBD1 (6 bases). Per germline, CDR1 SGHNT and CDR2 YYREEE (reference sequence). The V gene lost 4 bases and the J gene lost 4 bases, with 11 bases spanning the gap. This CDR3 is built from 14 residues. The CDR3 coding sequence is TGTGCCAGCAGCCTGGACAGTTTTAATGAAAAACTGTTTTTT. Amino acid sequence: CASSLDSFNEKLFF.

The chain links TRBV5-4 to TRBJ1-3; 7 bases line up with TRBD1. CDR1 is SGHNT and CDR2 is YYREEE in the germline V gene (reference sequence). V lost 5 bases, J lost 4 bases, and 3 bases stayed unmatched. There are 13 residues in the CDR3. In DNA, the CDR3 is TGTGCCAGCAGAGACAGGGCGGGAAACACCATATATTTT. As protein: CASRDRAGNTIYF. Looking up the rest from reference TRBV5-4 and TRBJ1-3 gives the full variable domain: ETGVTQSPTHLIKTRGQQVTLRCSSQSGHNTVSWYQQALGQGPQFIFQYYREEENGRGNFPPRFSGLQFPNYSSELNVNALELDDSALYLCASRDRAGNTIYFGEGSWLTVV.

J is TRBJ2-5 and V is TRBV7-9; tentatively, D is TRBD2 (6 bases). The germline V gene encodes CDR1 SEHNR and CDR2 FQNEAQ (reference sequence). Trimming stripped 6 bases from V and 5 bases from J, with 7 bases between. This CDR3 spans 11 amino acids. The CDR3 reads CASRGGETQYF. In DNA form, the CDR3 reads TGTGCCAGCAGGGGGGGTGAGACCCAGTACTTC.

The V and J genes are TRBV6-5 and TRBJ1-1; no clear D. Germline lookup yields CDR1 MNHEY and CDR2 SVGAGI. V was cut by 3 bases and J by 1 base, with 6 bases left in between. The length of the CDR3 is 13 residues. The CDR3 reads CASSYPRNTEAFF. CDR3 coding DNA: TGTGCCAGCAGTTATCCGCGGAACACTGAAGCTTTCTTT.

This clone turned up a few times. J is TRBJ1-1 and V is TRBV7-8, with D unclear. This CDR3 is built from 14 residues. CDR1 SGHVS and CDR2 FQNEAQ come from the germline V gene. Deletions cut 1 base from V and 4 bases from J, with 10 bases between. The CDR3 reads CASSLVIGITEAFF. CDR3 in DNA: TGTGCCAGCAGCTTAGTTATCGGGATCACTGAAGCTTTCTTT.

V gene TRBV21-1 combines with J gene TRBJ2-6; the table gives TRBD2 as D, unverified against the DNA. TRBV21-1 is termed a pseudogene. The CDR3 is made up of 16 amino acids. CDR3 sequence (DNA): TGTGCCAGCAGCAAAGGGGCGGGATCCGGGGCCAACGTCCTGACTTTC. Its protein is CASSKGAGSGANVLTF.